A selection of T cell receptor beta chains follows, all from one sample in a study of blood T cells in healthy people across ages. Each CDR3 protein gets one entry after TCRdb re-called the 5' RACE reads with MiXCR. The table has about 1,500,000 distinct CDR3 sequences, approximately 28% seen once. Input material: blood. These receptors came from a woman aged 25 to 45 in good health. The CDR3 runs from the conserved cysteine through the conserved F or W. D genes are given only for firm matches. Clone size is stated in some rows and not others, as once, few, many or a class when expanded.

d_call | j_call | v_call | clone_size | cdr3_nt | cdr3_aa
TRBD1 | TRBJ2-5 | TRBV5-1 | few | TGCGCCAGCAGCTTGGAGACCAGGGGGCGTGAGACCCAGTACTTC | CASSLETRGRETQYF
TRBD1 | TRBJ2-5 | TRBV6-1 | NA | TGTGCCAGCAGTGAACCGGGACAGCCGGAGACCCAGTACTTC | CASSEPGQPETQYF
NA | TRBJ1-6 | TRBV6-1 | NA | TGTGCCAGCAGTGAATCCGGGTGGTCCTATAATTCACCCCTCCACTTT | CASSESGWSYNSPLHF
TRBD1 | TRBJ1-6 | TRBV5-1 | NA | TGCGCCAGCAGCTTCGGGACAGGGGACAGTAATTCACCCCTCCACTTT | CASSFGTGDSNSPLHF
NA | TRBJ2-7 | TRBV10-3 | NA | TGTGCCATCAGGGCAGGGACGGATACCTCCTACGAGCAGTACTTC | CAIRAGTDTSYEQYF
TRBD2 | TRBJ2-2 | TRBV11-3 | NA | TGTGCCAGCAGCTTAGAAGGGACCTTCTGGGGGGGGACCGGGGAGCTGTTTTTT | CASSLEGTFWGGTGELFF
NA | TRBJ2-5 | TRBV5-5 | many | TGTGCCAGCAGCCCCGAAGGGGCGGAGACCCAGTACTTC | CASSPEGAETQYF
NA | TRBJ1-2 | TRBV10-3 | NA | TGTACCATCAGTGAGTCGATAGGGTCCCTGTATGGCTACACCTTC | CTISESIGSLYGYTF
TRBD1 | TRBJ2-3 | TRBV20-1 | few | TGCAGTGCTAGACCTTGGACAGGGACCGTAGATACGCAGTATTTT | CSARPWTGTVDTQYF
NA | TRBJ2-2 | TRBV24-1 | few | TGTGCCACCGGGACCAGGGGAGCCGGGGAGCTGTTTTTT | CATGTRGAGELFF
TRBD1 | TRBJ2-1 | TRBV7-9 | NA | TGTGCCAGCAGCTATCGGGACAGGGGTTACAATGAGCGGTTCTTC | CASSYRDRGYNERFF
NA | TRBJ2-7 | TRBV5-1 | NA | TGCGCCAGCAGGGATGTGTTGGGCACCTACGAGCAGTACTTC | CASRDVLGTYEQYF
TRBD2 | TRBJ2-1 | TRBV9 | few | TGTGCCAGCAGCGCTAGCGGGGGGGGCAATGAGCAGTTCTTC | CASSASGGGNEQFF
NA | TRBJ2-1 | TRBV4-1 | once | TGCGCTAGCAGCCAAGGCGCACTAGCAGGAGGGGATGAGCAGTTCTTC | CASSQGALAGGDEQFF
TRBD1 | TRBJ1-1 | TRBV27 | NA | TGTGCCAGCAGTACAGGGACAGGGGGCGCGTTGAACACTGAAGCTTTCTTT | CASSTGTGGALNTEAFF
NA | TRBJ2-3 | TRBV7-9 | NA | TGTGCCAGCAGCTTAGCGCCAGGAGGGAGCACAGATACGCAGTATTTT | CASSLAPGGSTDTQYF
NA | TRBJ2-7 | TRBV5-5 | NA | TGTGCCAGCTCACCACCAGGGGCGAAGGTCTACGAGCAGTACTTC | CASSPPGAKVYEQYF
NA | TRBJ2-3 | TRBV20-1 | few | TGCAGTGCTAGAGATGGAGCGGAAGACACAGATTCGCAGTATTTT | CSARDGAEDTDSQYF
NA | TRBJ2-1 | TRBV5-5 | few | TGTGCCAGCAGCCCAAGAGGAGGGGGCGGCTACTTTGGGTCCTACAATGAGCAGTTCTTC | CASSPRGGGGYFGSYNEQFF
TRBD1 | TRBJ2-3 | TRBV20-1 | NA | TGCAGTGCTTCCCGGGACAGGGCGAGCAATACGCAGTATTTT | CSASRDRASNTQYF
NA | TRBJ1-2 | TRBV2 | NA | TGTGCCAGCACCCCTGGGGGGGGCGGCTATGGCTACACCTTC | CASTPGGGGYGYTF
NA | TRBJ1-2 | TRBV12-3/TRBV12-4 | NA | TGTGCCAGCAGTCCCTCCGGGGAGAATGGCTACACCTTC | CASSPSGENGYTF
NA | TRBJ2-7 | TRBV4-2 | NA | TGTGCCAGCAGCCGAGAAGCGGGCTTCTCCTACAATGAGCAGTACTTC | CASSREAGFSYNEQYF
NA | TRBJ2-3 | TRBV29-1 | many | TGCAGCGTTCTAAGGGGAACCATCAACACAGATACGCAGTATTTT | CSVLRGTINTDTQYF
TRBD2 | TRBJ2-1 | TRBV4-3 | NA | TGCGCCAGCAGGCAAACGGGACTAGTGGGGATTAAAGAGCAGTTCTTC | CASRQTGLVGIKEQFF
TRBD2 | TRBJ2-1 | TRBV5-1 | few | TGCGCCAGCAGGGGGGCGGGGGGATCCTACAATGAGCAGTTCTTC | CASRGAGGSYNEQFF
NA | TRBJ2-7 | TRBV6-5 | NA | TGTGCCAGCAGTTACTCCGGGACCTTCCCCCGCGAGCAGTACTTC | CASSYSGTFPREQYF
NA | TRBJ2-2 | TRBV5-5 | once | TGTGCCAGCAGGATCCGGGACGCGAACACCGGGGAGCTGTTTTTT | CASRIRDANTGELFF
NA | TRBJ2-5 | TRBV18 | many | TGTGCCAGCAGTGGGGGGATCCAAGAGACCCAGTACTTC | CASSGGIQETQYF
NA | TRBJ1-2 | TRBV5-1 | NA | TGCGCCAGCAGCTTGGCGAGGGGCGCAGAAGGCTACACCTTC | CASSLARGAEGYTF
TRBD1 | TRBJ2-7 | TRBV2 | NA | TGTGCCAGCAACGACAGGGGGCGGCGGGAGCAGTACTTC | CASNDRGRREQYF
NA | TRBJ2-5 | TRBV10-3 | NA | TGTGCCATCAGTGAGCCCGGGGACGGAGAGACCCAGTACTTC | CAISEPGDGETQYF
TRBD2 | TRBJ2-1 | TRBV6-6 | NA | TGTGCCAGCAGTTACTCGGCGAGCGGGAGGGGTGGTGAGCAGTTCTTC | CASSYSASGRGGEQFF
TRBD2 | TRBJ2-5 | TRBV20-1 | many | TGCAGTGCTAGGTCCAGACTAGCGGGAGGAGAGACCCAGTACTTC | CSARSRLAGGETQYF
TRBD1 | TRBJ2-5 | TRBV7-3 | NA | TGTGCCGGCAGCCGAATCGGGACAGTGCAAGAGACCCAGTACTTC | CAGSRIGTVQETQYF
TRBD1 | TRBJ2-5 | TRBV10-3 | NA | TGTGCCATCAGTTTCGAGGACAGGGAGACCCAGTACTTC | CAISFEDRETQYF
NA | TRBJ2-3 | TRBV10-3 | many | TGTGCCACCAGAGAGATCTCAGGGCCAGATACGCAGTATTTT | CATREISGPDTQYF
TRBD2 | TRBJ2-1 | TRBV5-1 | NA | TGCGCCAGCAGCATCGACGGGAGGAATGAGCAGTTCTTC | CASSIDGRNEQFF
NA | TRBJ1-5 | TRBV12-3/TRBV12-4 | many | TGTGCCAGCTCCGGACTTTCGGTTCAGCCCCAGCATTTT | CASSGLSVQPQHF
NA | TRBJ2-7 | TRBV28 | many | TGTGCCAGCAGGGAGAATTACGAGCAGTACTTC | CASRENYEQYF
TRBD2 | TRBJ2-1 | TRBV7-2 | few | TGTGCCAGCAGCCTTAGCGGGAAGGGGCAGTTCTTC | CASSLSGKGQFF
NA | TRBJ2-5 | TRBV28 | NA | TGTGCCAGCAGTGTGGGACCAACGCGGGCCCAAGAGACCCAGTACTTC | CASSVGPTRAQETQYF
NA | TRBJ1-1 | TRBV29-1 | NA | TGCAGCGTCACCAGGGAAAGGACTGAAGCTTTCTTT | CSVTRERTEAFF
NA | TRBJ1-5 | TRBV30 | many | TGTGCCTGTAGTGGCCTTGGGGGTAATCAGCCCCAGCATTTT | CACSGLGGNQPQHF
NA | TRBJ2-5 | TRBV7-9 | many | TGTGCCAGCAGCTCGTCAACAGGGAAAGAGACCCAGTACTTC | CASSSSTGKETQYF
NA | TRBJ2-5 | TRBV4-1 | many | TGCGCCAGCAGCCCGGGCAATCGCCTAGAGACCCAGTACTTC | CASSPGNRLETQYF
NA | TRBJ2-3 | TRBV12-3/TRBV12-4 | few | TGTGCCGGCAGTCCTGCCGGGGGCACAGATACGCAGTATTTT | CAGSPAGGTDTQYF
NA | TRBJ2-5 | TRBV20-1 | many | TGCAGTGCTAGAGATGGGATAGCTAGGGAGACCCAGTACTTC | CSARDGIARETQYF
NA | TRBJ1-2 | TRBV27 | few | TGTGCCAGCAGTTTAAGGGCAGGCCATGGCTACACCTTC | CASSLRAGHGYTF
NA | TRBJ2-7 | TRBV5-1 | few | TGCACCAGCAGCTTGAGGCCCACGGACAGTTTTCCCTACGAGCAGTACTTC | CTSSLRPTDSFPYEQYF
NA | TRBJ2-5 | TRBV7-2 | few | TGTGCCAGCAGCTCCCGGGCAGCACAAGAGACCCAGTACTTC | CASSSRAAQETQYF
NA | TRBJ1-5 | TRBV28 | NA | TGTGCCAGCAGTTTGGGAGGACCAAACAATCAGCCCCAGCATTTT | CASSLGGPNNQPQHF
TRBD1 | TRBJ2-7 | TRBV7-9 | few | TGTGCCAGCAGCCCCCGACAGGGTACCTACGATGAGCAGTACTTC | CASSPRQGTYDEQYF
NA | TRBJ1-2 | TRBV4-3 | few | TGCGCCAGCAGCCAAGATGCGACAGCAATCCCCTTATATGGCTACACCTTC | CASSQDATAIPLYGYTF